This T cell receptor beta chain came from a study of CD4 T cells in relation to SARS-CoV-2 and coronaviruses. The study's findings and limits: No crossreactivity against non-spike viral proteins was tested here. Compared with monoreactive clones, crossreactive clones showed significantly weaker SARS-CoV-2 expansion.

TCRdb's copy holds only in-frame clones and misses some; the assay was immunoSEQ multiplex PCR. This sample has some 32,000 clones, with about three quarters found just once. Naive or memory CD4+ cells were cultured 1:1 with T cell-depleted PBMCs plus CEF. Germline loops: CDR1 MNHEY, CDR2 SMNVEV (reference sequence). Trimming removed 6 bases from V and 5 bases from J, with 13 bases in between. The CDR3 consists of 14 residues. This clone was seen a few times. Its antigen is not identified. Material for sequencing was memory CD4+ T cells from PBMCs, cultured in vitro. This sequence was found in an adult with COVID-19. The rearrangement uses TRBV27 and TRBJ2-2, with D perhaps matching TRBD1 or TRBD2 (7 bases each). CDR3: CASSRQGGTGELFF. As DNA, the CDR3 is TGTGCCAGCAGCCGACAGGGAGGGACCGGGGAGCTGTTTTTT.